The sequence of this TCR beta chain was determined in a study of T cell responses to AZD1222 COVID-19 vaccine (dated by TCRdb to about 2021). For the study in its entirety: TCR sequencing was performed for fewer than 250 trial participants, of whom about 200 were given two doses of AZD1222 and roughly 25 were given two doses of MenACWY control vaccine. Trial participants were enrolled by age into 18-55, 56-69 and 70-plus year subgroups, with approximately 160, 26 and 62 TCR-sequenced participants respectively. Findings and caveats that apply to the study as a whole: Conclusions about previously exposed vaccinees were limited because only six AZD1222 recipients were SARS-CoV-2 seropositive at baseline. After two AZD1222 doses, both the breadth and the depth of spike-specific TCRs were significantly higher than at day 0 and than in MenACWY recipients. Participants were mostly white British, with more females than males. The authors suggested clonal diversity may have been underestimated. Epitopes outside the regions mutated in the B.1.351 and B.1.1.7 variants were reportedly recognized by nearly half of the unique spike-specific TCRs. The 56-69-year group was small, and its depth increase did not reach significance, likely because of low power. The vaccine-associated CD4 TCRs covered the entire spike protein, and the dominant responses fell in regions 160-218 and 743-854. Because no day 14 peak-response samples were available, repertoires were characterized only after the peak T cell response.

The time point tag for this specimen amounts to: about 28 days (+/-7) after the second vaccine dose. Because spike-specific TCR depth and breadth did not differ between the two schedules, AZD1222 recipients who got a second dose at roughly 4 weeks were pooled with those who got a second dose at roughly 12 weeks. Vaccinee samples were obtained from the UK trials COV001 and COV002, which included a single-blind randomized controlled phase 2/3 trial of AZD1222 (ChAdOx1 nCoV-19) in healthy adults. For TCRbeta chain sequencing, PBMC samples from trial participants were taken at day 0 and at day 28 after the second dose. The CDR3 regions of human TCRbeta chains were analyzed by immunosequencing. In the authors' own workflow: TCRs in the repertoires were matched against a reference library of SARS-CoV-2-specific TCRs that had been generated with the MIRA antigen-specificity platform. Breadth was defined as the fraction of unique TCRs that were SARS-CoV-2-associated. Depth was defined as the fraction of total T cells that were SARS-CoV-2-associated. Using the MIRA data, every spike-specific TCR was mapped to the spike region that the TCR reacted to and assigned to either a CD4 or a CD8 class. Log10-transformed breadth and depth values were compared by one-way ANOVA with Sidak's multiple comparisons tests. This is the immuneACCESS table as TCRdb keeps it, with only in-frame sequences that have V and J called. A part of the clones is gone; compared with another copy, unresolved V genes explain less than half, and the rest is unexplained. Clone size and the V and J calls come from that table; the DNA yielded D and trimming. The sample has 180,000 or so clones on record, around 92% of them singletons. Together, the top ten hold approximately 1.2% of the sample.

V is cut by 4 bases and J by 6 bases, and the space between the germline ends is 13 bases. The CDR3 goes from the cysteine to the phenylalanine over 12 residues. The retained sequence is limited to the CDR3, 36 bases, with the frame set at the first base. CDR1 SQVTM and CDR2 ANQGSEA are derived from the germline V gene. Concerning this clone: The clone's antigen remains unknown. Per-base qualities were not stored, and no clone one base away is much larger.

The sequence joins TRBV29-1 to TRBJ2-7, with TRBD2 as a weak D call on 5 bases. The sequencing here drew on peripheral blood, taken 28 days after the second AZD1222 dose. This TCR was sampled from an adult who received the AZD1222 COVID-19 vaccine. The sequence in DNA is TGCAGCGTTGCGGTCGGGATCGGCGAGCAGTACTTC. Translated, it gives CSVAVGIGEQYF.